This entry is about one T cell receptor beta chain. Its specificity is unknown. This entry is derived from a study of monozygotic twins with inflammatory bowel disease. Study findings and constraints: It was not supported that a single strong signal or clonotype was associated with IBD.

TCRdb re-called the 5' RACE reads and catalogs CDR3 proteins one per entry, DNA excluded. This table holds 300,000 to 450,000 distinct CDR3 sequences. CDR3 length: 15 amino acids. The V call is TRBV12-3 or TRBV12-4, the J call TRBJ1-4; there is no DNA to check the TCRdb D call of TRBD1. The sequenced sample was blood. This TCR was sampled from a human donor with ulcerative colitis or Crohn's disease, or a healthy co-twin of an affected twin (not recorded which). Here the CDR3 reads CASSLRTGASEKLFF.